A selection of T cell receptor beta chains follows, all from one sample in a study of early T cells in non-severe SARS-CoV-2 infection. TCRdb re-called the 5' RACE reads with MiXCR, one entry per CDR3 protein. Of about 90,000 distinct CDR3 sequences in the sample, 9.5% to 15% were seen once. Here the sequenced sample was whole blood, taken at baseline. Every receptor here comes from an adult who was a healthcare worker with PCR-confirmed SARS-CoV-2 infection or an uninfected control (not recorded which). CDR3s include the opening cysteine and the closing phenylalanine or tryptophan. Each record gives: D gene, clone size, J gene, V gene, CDR3 protein, CDR3 DNA. A D gene is named only where the DNA matches it firmly. Size is stated for part of the rows, as once, few or many counts, or as a class when the clone is expanded.

>.|many|TRBJ1-2|TRBV2
CASSALLYTF
TGTGCCAGCAGTGCCCTATTGTACACCTTC
>.|many|TRBJ2-7|TRBV5-5
CASSALGRSYEQYF
TGTGCCAGCAGCGCCTTGGGCCGGAGCTACGAGCAGTACTTC
>.|.|TRBJ2-1|TRBV24-1
CATSWDDYNEQFF
TGTGCCACCAGTTGGGACGACTACAATGAGCAGTTCTTC
>.|few|TRBJ1-3|TRBV5-1
CASSPDSNSGNTIYF
TGCGCCAGCAGCCCGGACAGCAACTCTGGAAACACCATATATTTT
>.|few|TRBJ1-5|TRBV12-3/TRBV12-4
CASSLDRLTNQPQHF
TGTGCCAGCAGCTTAGACAGGCTTACGAATCAGCCCCAGCATTTT
>.|.|TRBJ2-5|TRBV5-1
CASSPGQMQETQYF
TGCGCCAGCAGCCCCGGACAGATGCAAGAGACCCAGTACTTC
>.|few|TRBJ1-2|TRBV4-1
CASSQEGHYGYTF
TGCGCCAGCAGCCAAGAGGGGCACTATGGCTACACCTTC
>.|.|TRBJ1-5|TRBV5-1
CASSLGGSRQPQHF
TGCGCCAGCAGCTTGGGGGGGTCCAGGCAGCCCCAGCATTTT
>.|many|TRBJ2-5|TRBV3-1
CASSHGRTAAQYF
TGTGCCAGCAGCCATGGACGGACCGCGGCCCAGTACTTC
>.|few|TRBJ2-2|TRBV5-4
CASSSGGRGTGELFF
TGTGCCAGCAGCTCCGGGGGGCGGGGCACCGGGGAGCTGTTTTTT
>TRBD1|.|TRBJ1-1|TRBV19
CASQRTGNTEAFF
TGTGCCAGTCAACGGACAGGGAACACTGAAGCTTTCTTT
>TRBD1|.|TRBJ2-7|TRBV7-9
CASSPGTVLYEQYF
TGTGCCAGCAGCCCCGGGACAGTCCTCTACGAGCAGTACTTC
>.|few|TRBJ2-7|TRBV11-2
CASSPTLLIPNEQYF
TGTGCCAGCAGCCCAACCTTATTGATCCCGAACGAGCAGTACTTC
>.|few|TRBJ1-2|TRBV14
CASSQAEGRYYGYTF
TGTGCCAGCAGCCAAGCCGAAGGCAGGTATTATGGCTACACCTTC
>.|.|TRBJ1-1|TRBV29-1
CSARLGGQGEAFF
TGCAGCGCCCGTCTGGGGGGGCAAGGTGAAGCTTTCTTT
>TRBD2|many|TRBJ2-3|TRBV27
CASSVLAGGRDTQYF
TGTGCCAGCAGTGTACTAGCGGGGGGGCGAGATACGCAGTATTTT
>.|many|TRBJ2-7|TRBV13
CASSTRGLGKSSYEQYF
TGTGCCAGCAGCACCCGGGGACTCGGGAAGAGCTCCTACGAGCAGTACTTC
>.|.|TRBJ1-1|TRBV6-1
CASSGAGGYTEAFF
TGTGCCAGCAGTGGAGCGGGAGGCTACACTGAAGCTTTCTTT
>.|many|TRBJ2-2|TRBV9
CASSVDVGELFF
TGTGCCAGCAGCGTAGACGTCGGGGAGCTGTTTTTT
>.|many|TRBJ2-1|TRBV29-1
CSVREFPEQFF
TGCAGCGTGAGAGAGTTCCCTGAGCAGTTCTTC
>.|many|TRBJ2-1|TRBV12-3/TRBV12-4
CASRPSGRGPLNEQFF
TGTGCCAGCAGACCCTCAGGGCGGGGGCCCTTAAATGAGCAGTTCTTC
>TRBD2|.|TRBJ2-1|TRBV12-3/TRBV12-4
CASSSPIGGRGEQFF
TGTGCCAGCAGCTCTCCCATCGGCGGGAGAGGTGAGCAGTTCTTC
>TRBD1|few|TRBJ1-2|TRBV20-1
CSARGRGAYGYTF
TGCAGTGCTAGAGGCAGGGGGGCCTATGGCTACACCTTC
>TRBD2|many|TRBJ2-7|TRBV29-1
CSVGQAGGPYEQYF
TGCAGCGTTGGGCAAGCGGGAGGCCCCTACGAGCAGTACTTC
>TRBD2|few|TRBJ2-7|TRBV27
CASSFVRVAGPSYEQYF
TGTGCCAGCAGTTTTGTACGGGTAGCGGGCCCATCCTACGAGCAGTACTTC
>.|.|TRBJ2-7|TRBV28
CASKLVGPTYEQYF
TGTGCCAGCAAACTGGTGGGACCGACCTACGAGCAGTACTTC
>.|many|TRBJ2-7|TRBV11-2
CASSLGLHTGTQYF
TGTGCCAGCAGCTTGGGGCTGCATACCGGTACGCAGTACTTC
>TRBD2|few|TRBJ2-1|TRBV11-2
CASSFTSGSRDEQFF
TGTGCCAGCAGCTTTACTAGCGGGAGTCGGGATGAGCAGTTCTTC
>.|few|TRBJ2-1|TRBV30
CAWSVTSSFGNEQFF
TGTGCCTGGAGTGTAACTTCGAGTTTCGGCAATGAGCAGTTCTTC
>.|few|TRBJ2-1|TRBV5-1
CASSLWQNEQFF
TGCGCCAGCAGCTTGTGGCAGAACGAGCAGTTCTTC
>.|few|TRBJ2-1|TRBV29-1
CSVEDSLASSSYNEQFF
TGCAGCGTTGAAGATTCGCTGGCTTCGAGCTCCTACAATGAGCAGTTCTTC
>.|few|TRBJ1-1|TRBV29-1
CSVGLRPEAFF
TGCAGCGTTGGGTTGCGGCCTGAAGCTTTCTTT
>.|many|TRBJ1-6|TRBV12-3/TRBV12-4
CASSGRDNSPLHF
TGTGCCAGCAGTGGAAGAGACAATTCACCCCTCCACTTT
>.|many|TRBJ1-1|TRBV6-6
CASSQGREAFF
TGTGCCAGCAGTCAGGGACGTGAGGCTTTCTTT
>TRBD1|.|TRBJ1-3|TRBV5-6
CASSWKGQGILNTIYF
TGTGCCAGCAGCTGGAAGGGACAGGGGATCTTAAACACCATATATTTT
>TRBD1|few|TRBJ2-7|TRBV29-1
CSVKGTGAGEQYF
TGCAGCGTTAAGGGGACAGGGGCCGGTGAGCAGTACTTC
>.|.|TRBJ2-7|TRBV5-5
CASSPDETVIYEQYF
TGTGCCAGCAGCCCGGATGAGACAGTGATCTACGAGCAGTACTTC
>.|.|TRBJ2-7|TRBV27
CASSLDPDGGMEQYF
TGTGCCAGCAGTTTAGACCCGGACGGGGGCATGGAGCAGTACTTC
>.|.|TRBJ1-3|TRBV13
CASSSGRNSGNTIYF
TGTGCCAGCAGCTCTGGCCGCAACTCTGGAAACACCATATATTTT
>.|few|TRBJ2-6|TRBV11-3
CASSFGSGANVLTF
TGTGCCAGCAGCTTCGGATCTGGGGCCAACGTCCTGACTTTC
>TRBD1|.|TRBJ1-3|TRBV5-4
CASSPRQGGPGNTIYF
TGTGCCAGCAGCCCACGACAGGGGGGACCTGGAAACACCATATATTTT
>.|.|TRBJ1-1|TRBV3-1
CASSPSDGNTEAFF
TGTGCCAGCAGCCCCTCAGACGGGAACACTGAAGCTTTCTTT
>.|.|TRBJ2-7|TRBV10-3
CAISDEGRYEQYF
TGTGCCATCAGTGACGAGGGTCGGTACGAGCAGTACTTC
>TRBD1|few|TRBJ1-5|TRBV20-1
CSARPDRGISRPQHF
TGCAGTGCTAGGCCGGACAGGGGCATTAGTAGGCCCCAGCATTTT
>TRBD1|many|TRBJ2-1|TRBV18
CASSHDRANEQFF
TGTGCCAGCTCACACGACAGGGCCAATGAGCAGTTCTTC
>.|many|TRBJ1-1|TRBV12-3/TRBV12-4
CASSLRGDTEAFF
TGTGCCAGCAGTTTACGAGGGGACACTGAAGCTTTCTTT
>.|.|TRBJ2-1|TRBV3-2
CASSQEFIRMGYNEQFF
TGTGCCAGCAGCCAAGAGTTTATTAGGATGGGGTACAATGAGCAGTTCTTC
>.|many|TRBJ1-3|TRBV30
CAWSSTTFSGNTIYF
TGTGCCTGGAGTTCAACGACCTTCTCTGGAAACACCATATATTTT
>.|.|TRBJ2-7|TRBV28
CASRGPSSEQYF
TGTGCCAGCAGGGGGCCTTCCTCCGAGCAGTACTTC
>.|few|TRBJ2-1|TRBV12-3/TRBV12-4
CASSPGGTYNEQFF
TGTGCCAGCAGCCCGGGCGGGACCTACAATGAGCAGTTCTTC
>.|.|TRBJ2-7|TRBV20-1
CSAPTYEQYF
TGCAGTGCTCCCACCTACGAGCAGTACTTC
>TRBD1|few|TRBJ1-5|TRBV19
CASSALTGGGNQPQHF
TGTGCCAGTAGTGCCTTGACAGGGGGCGGTAATCAGCCCCAGCATTTT
>.|many|TRBJ2-7|TRBV2
CASSGGTDPYEQYF
TGTGCCAGCAGCGGGGGCACAGATCCCTACGAGCAGTACTTC
>.|few|TRBJ2-2|TRBV7-9
CASSPGGGPNTGELFF
TGTGCCAGCAGTCCAGGCGGCGGTCCGAACACCGGGGAGCTGTTTTTT
>.|few|TRBJ1-4|TRBV29-1
CSARPPSGDATNEKLFF
TGCAGCGCTCGCCCCCCCTCGGGGGATGCAACTAATGAAAAACTGTTTTTT
>.|.|TRBJ2-7|TRBV7-6
CASSLAPNGGPTYEQYF
TGTGCCAGCAGCTTAGCGCCCAACGGGGGCCCTACCTACGAGCAGTACTTC
>.|few|TRBJ2-1|TRBV18
CASSSLGSSSYNEQFF
TGTGCCAGCTCCTCCCTCGGGTCGAGCTCCTACAATGAGCAGTTCTTC
>TRBD1|few|TRBJ1-6|TRBV10-3
CAISERTGDYSPLHF
TGTGCCATCAGTGAGCGGACAGGGGACTATTCACCCCTCCACTTT
>TRBD2|.|TRBJ2-3|TRBV28
CASSLRGVDTQYF
TGTGCCAGCAGCCTTCGGGGGGTGGATACGCAGTATTTT
>TRBD2|few|TRBJ2-1|TRBV14
CASSRTSGSDEQFF
TGTGCCAGCAGCCGGACTAGCGGGAGTGATGAGCAGTTCTTC